The 7 T cell receptor beta chains reported below all come from one sample, sequenced in a study of T cells in pancreatic ductal adenocarcinoma. The selected patients with pancreatic ductal adenocarcinoma had surgery but no neoadjuvant therapy. Assay: immunoSEQ multiplex PCR; the TCRdb copy retains only in-frame clones and omits some. The sample records around 10,000 clones, 85% to 90% being singletons. Sequenced input: PBMCs. These receptors all stem from a human donor with pancreatic ductal adenocarcinoma.

This chain joins TRBV6-6 and TRBJ1-6; no clear D. Germline assignment: CDR1 MNHNY and CDR2 SVGAGI (reference sequence). The CDR3 is 15 residues long. Between the trimmed V and J ends, which lost 4 bases and 0 bases, there was a span of 7 bases. In DNA form, the CDR3 reads TGTGCCAGCAGTTCCATTAGCTCCTATAATTCACCCCTCCACTTT. Its protein is CASSSISSYNSPLHF.

The CDR3 DNA is TGTGCCAGCACCTTTCCGGGACTAGCGGGATCACGTGCTAGCACAGATACGCAGTATTTT. Translation gives CASTFPGLAGSRASTDTQYF. The chain couples TRBV28 to TRBJ2-3, with 13 bases aligning to TRBD2. The CDR3 has 20 amino acids. Germline-derived CDR1 and CDR2 are MDHEN and SYDVKM. V shed 7 bases, J shed 0 bases, and the junction held 16 bases outside the gene matches.

This chain connects TRBV4-3 to TRBJ2-5; D is perhaps TRBD2 (5 bases). CDR3 length: 15 residues. Trimming removed 0 bases from V and 1 base from J, with 9 bases in between. Germline V gives CDR1 LGHNA, CDR2 YSLEER. As DNA, the CDR3 is TGCGCCAGCAGCCAAGATGTGAGGGCCCAAGAGACCCAGTACTTC. Protein: CASSQDVRAQETQYF.

V usage is TRBV28 and J usage is TRBJ2-3; 7 bases are a match to TRBD1. The CDR3 extends over 17 amino acids. V trimming: 3 bases; J trimming: 3 bases; junction bases outside the gene matches: 12. Germline V gene sequence: CDR1 MDHEN, CDR2 SYDVKM. The DNA of the CDR3 is TGTGCCAGCAGTTTCCCCGGGACAGTGGGAGTTACAGATACGCAGTATTTT. Encoded protein: CASSFPGTVGVTDTQYF.

The chain employs TRBV10-1 and TRBJ1-2, with TRBD1 identical over 9 bases. This CDR3 region has 19 residues. Germline lookup yields CDR1 WNHNN and CDR2 SYGVQD (reference sequence). Trimming took 4 bases from V and 0 from J; bases not matched to a gene: 15. CDR3 nucleotides: TGCGCCAGCAGTGCTTTACCGGGACAGGGAAAGACTACTAACTATGGCTACACCTTC. This translates into CASSALPGQGKTTNYGYTF.

V and J are TRBV7-2 and TRBJ1-5, with D possibly TRBD1 on 5 matching bases. From germline, CDR1 is SGHTA and CDR2 FQGNSA. This CDR3 is 15 amino acids long. With 0 bases removed from V and 7 bases from J, the gap between germline ends came to 13 bases. For the CDR3, the DNA is TGTGCCAGCAGCTTAGCAAGCCAGGGTTACCAGCCCCAGCATTTT. Its protein is CASSLASQGYQPQHF.

The gene calls are TRBV7-2 and TRBJ2-3; 9 bases line up with TRBD2. The germline V gene encodes CDR1 SGHTA and CDR2 FQGNSA. CDR3 length equals 16 residues. Germline trimming cut 2 bases from V and 2 bases from J; bases unmatched to any gene: 5. The CDR3 DNA reads as TGTGCCAGCAGCTTAACTCCTAGCGGGAACACAGATACGCAGTATTTT. Translating gives CASSLTPSGNTDTQYF.